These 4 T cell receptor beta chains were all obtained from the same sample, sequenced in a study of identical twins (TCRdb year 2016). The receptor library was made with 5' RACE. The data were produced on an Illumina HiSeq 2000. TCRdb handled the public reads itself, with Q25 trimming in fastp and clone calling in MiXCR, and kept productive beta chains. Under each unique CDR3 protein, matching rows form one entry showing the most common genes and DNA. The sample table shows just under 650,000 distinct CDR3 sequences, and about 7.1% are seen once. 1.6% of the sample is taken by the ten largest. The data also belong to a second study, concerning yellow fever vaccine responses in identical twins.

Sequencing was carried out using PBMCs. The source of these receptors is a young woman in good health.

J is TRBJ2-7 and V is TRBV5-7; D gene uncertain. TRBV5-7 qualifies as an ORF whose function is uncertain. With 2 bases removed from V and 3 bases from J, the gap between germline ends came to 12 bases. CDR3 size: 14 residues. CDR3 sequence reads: CASSFWRDCYEQYF. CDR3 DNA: TGTGCCAGCAGCTTCTGGCGCGACTGCTACGAGCAGTACTTC.

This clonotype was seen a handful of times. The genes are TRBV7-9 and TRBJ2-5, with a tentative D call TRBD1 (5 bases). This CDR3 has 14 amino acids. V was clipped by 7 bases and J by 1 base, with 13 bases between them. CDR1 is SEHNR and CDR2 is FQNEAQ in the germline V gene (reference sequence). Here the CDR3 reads CASTQGVGQETQYF. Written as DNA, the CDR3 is TGTGCCAGCACTCAAGGGGTAGGCCAAGAGACCCAGTACTTC. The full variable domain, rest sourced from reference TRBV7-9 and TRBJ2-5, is DTGVSQNPRHKITKRGQNVTFRCDPISEHNRLYWYRQTLGQGPEFLTYFQNEAQLEKSRLLSDRFSAERPKGSFSTLEIQRTEQGDSAMYLCASTQGVGQETQYFGPGTRLLVL.

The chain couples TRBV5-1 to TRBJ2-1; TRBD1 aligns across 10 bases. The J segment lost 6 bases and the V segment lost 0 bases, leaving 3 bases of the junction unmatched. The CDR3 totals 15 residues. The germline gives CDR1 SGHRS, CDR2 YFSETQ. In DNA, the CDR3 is TGCGCCAGCAGCTTGGGGGGACAGGGGTTCAATGAGCAGTTCTTC. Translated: CASSLGGQGFNEQFF.

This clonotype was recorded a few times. The CDR3, as DNA: TGTGCCAGCAGCCATACAACAGGGTGGGAGCAGTACGTC. Its protein is CASSHTTGWEQYV. V is TRBV3-1 and J is TRBJ2-7; D may be TRBD1 (6 bases). The V and J ends lost 3 bases and 7 bases respectively, with 13 bases between them. Germline V CDR1 and CDR2: LGHDT, YNNKEL (reference sequence). This CDR3 comprises 13 residues.